This T cell receptor beta chain was captured by sequencing in a study of CD8+ T cells in alopecia areata. The wider study: The duration of tofacitinib was 6 to 18 months, with 6 months off drug afterward.

RNA extraction was followed by reverse transcription into cDNA, which acted as the sequencing template. Profiled with immunoSEQ multiplex PCR; TCRdb holds only in-frame clones, not every one. The sample gives over 150,000 clones, more than 60% of which show up once; 1.7% is in the top ten. Concerning this clone itself: The antigen remains unidentified. The same CDR3 can be traced to other DNA sequences in this sample.

The study team obtained lesional scalp punch biopsies and peripheral blood from alopecia areata patients. Germline V gene sequence: CDR1 SNHLY, CDR2 FYNNEI. This CDR3 is built from 15 residues. Trimming took off 1 base at V and 1 base at J, with 8 bases between the two ends. Findings and caveats of the study: TCRs were shared less clearly across patients than in mice, possibly for HLA-related reasons. More clonal than normal scalp was lesional scalp, particularly alopecia totalis/universalis.

The V and J genes are TRBV2 and TRBJ1-5; D remains unclear. This TCR derives from a human donor with alopecia areata. Sequencing used CD4+ T cells sorted from blood, obtained at week 0. The CDR3 protein is CASSEGRTSNQPQHF. CDR3 nucleotides: TGTGCCAGCAGTGAAGGCAGAACAAGCAATCAGCCCCAGCATTTT. The full variable domain, completed using reference TRBV2 and TRBJ1-5, is EPEVTQTPSHQVTQMGQEVILRCVPISNHLYFYWYRQILGQKVEFLVSFYNNEISEKSEIFDDQFSVERPDGSNFTLKIRSTKLEDSAMYFCASSEGRTSNQPQHFGDGTRLSIL.